This T cell receptor (beta chain) comes out of a study of blood T cell repertoires in COVID-19. On the study more broadly: Whether acute or convalescent, the COVID-19 samples came from the United States, Italy and Spain.

CDR3 length equals 15 residues. Trimming pared 1 base from V and 7 bases from J, leaving 15 bases between. Germline V gene lookup returns CDR1 LGHDT and CDR2 YNNKEL (reference sequence). As handled by the study authors: For nucleated cells, counts were estimated from reference gene primer amplification. The data were produced by immunoSEQ multiplex PCR, yet TCRdb's version contains in-frame clones alone and is incomplete. V and J calls and clone size come straight from that table; D and trimming were deduced from the DNA. The sample consists of under 100,000 clones, approximately 80% of them appearing once.

The clonotype originates from a man aged 45 to 65 with acute or convalescent COVID-19. Sequencing was performed on peripheral blood. The chain uses TRBV3-1 (or the pseudogene TRBV3-2) and TRBJ2-3; D perhaps matches TRBD2 (5 bases). The CDR3 DNA is TGTGCCAGCAGCCAAGGGCGGACTGTGCGAAATACGCAGTATTTT. This gives the protein CASSQGRTVRNTQYF.